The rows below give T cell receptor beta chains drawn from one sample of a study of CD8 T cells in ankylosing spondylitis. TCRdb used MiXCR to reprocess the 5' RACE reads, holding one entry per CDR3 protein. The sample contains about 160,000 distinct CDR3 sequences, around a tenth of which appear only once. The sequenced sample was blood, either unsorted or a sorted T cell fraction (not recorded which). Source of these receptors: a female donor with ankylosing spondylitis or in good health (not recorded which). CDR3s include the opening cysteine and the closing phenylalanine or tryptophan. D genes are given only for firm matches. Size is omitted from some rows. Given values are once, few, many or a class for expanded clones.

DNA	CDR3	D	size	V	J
TGTGCCAGCAGTTACTCGATCAATGAGCAGTTCTTC	CASSYSINEQFF	-	few	TRBV6-2/TRBV6-3	TRBJ2-1
TGTGCCTGGAGGAAGTCGGGGAACACTGAAGCTTTCTTT	CAWRKSGNTEAFF	-	few	TRBV30	TRBJ1-1
TGTGCCAGCAGTCCTCAGGGGCCCCACAATGAGCAGTTCTTC	CASSPQGPHNEQFF	-	few	TRBV27	TRBJ2-1
TGTGCCAGCAGCCCGGGACAGGGGGCCCCCTACGAGCAGTACTTC	CASSPGQGAPYEQYF	TRBD1	-	TRBV7-9	TRBJ2-7
TGTGCCATCAGTGATGGGCATGAGCAGTTCTTC	CAISDGHEQFF	-	many	TRBV10-3	TRBJ2-1
TGCAGTGCTAGAGACGGGAGGGCGGGGAATGAGCAGTTCTTC	CSARDGRAGNEQFF	TRBD2	-	TRBV20-1	TRBJ2-1
TGCGCCAGCAGCTCCGGGCCGATCACAGATACGCAGTATTTT	CASSSGPITDTQYF	-	-	TRBV10-1	TRBJ2-3
TGCAGTGCTCCGCCGTCAGGGCCGGACGGGGAGCTGTTTTTT	CSAPPSGPDGELFF	-	many	TRBV20-1	TRBJ2-2
TGCAGTGCTAGGGGGCGGGATCGGGCCTACAATGAGCAGTTCTTC	CSARGRDRAYNEQFF	-	few	TRBV20-1	TRBJ2-1
TGTGCCAGCAGCCAAGATCAAATGGCTTCCCCGGGTGACTATGGCTACACCTTC	CASSQDQMASPGDYGYTF	-	few	TRBV4-2	TRBJ1-2
TGCAGCGTTGAAGATCAGGGTGGCTACACCTTC	CSVEDQGGYTF	-	many	TRBV29-1	TRBJ1-2
TGTGCCATCACCCCCTACAATGAGCAGTTCTTC	CAITPYNEQFF	-	few	TRBV10-3	TRBJ2-1
TGTGCCAGCAGTGTCTGGGGTTTGGAGACCCAGTACTTC	CASSVWGLETQYF	-	-	TRBV7-2	TRBJ2-5
TGTGCCAGCAGTTTGCTAGCGGCGAATGAGCAGTTCTTC	CASSLLAANEQFF	TRBD2	-	TRBV27	TRBJ2-1
TGTGCCAGCAGCTTGGAGGATGGGACAGGGGTTGAGGAGACCCAGTACTTC	CASSLEDGTGVEETQYF	TRBD1	many	TRBV5-6	TRBJ2-5
TGTGCCAGCAGCTCAACCGGGAGCCCCAATGAGCAGTTCTTC	CASSSTGSPNEQFF	-	few	TRBV11-2	TRBJ2-1
TGTGCCAGCAGCTTAGAATCGGCTAGTTCCACCGGGGAGCTGTTTTTT	CASSLESASSTGELFF	-	-	TRBV7-9	TRBJ2-2
TGCAGCGTTGAATATCTCAGACTCCCCGTAGGCGGTGGCTACACCTTC	CSVEYLRLPVGGGYTF	-	-	TRBV29-1	TRBJ1-2
TGCGCCAGCAGCCCCCTCAGTGAAGGGGGTTCCAATGAGCAGTTCTTC	CASSPLSEGGSNEQFF	-	-	TRBV5-1	TRBJ2-1
TGTGCCAGCAGTCCCGGGACCTCCCTCTACGAGCAGTACTTC	CASSPGTSLYEQYF	-	few	TRBV27	TRBJ2-7
TGCAGTGCTCCCTCCGTCGGAAAACTGTTTTTT	CSAPSVGKLFF	-	few	TRBV20-1	TRBJ1-4
TGTGCCAGCAGTTTAAGAGCTACCAACAATGAGCAGTTCTTC	CASSLRATNNEQFF	-	-	TRBV12-3/TRBV12-4	TRBJ2-1
TGTGCCAGCATACTGGGGGAAGGGAGGATGGACGAGCAGTTCTTC	CASILGEGRMDEQFF	-	few	TRBV28	TRBJ2-1
TGCAGTGCTAGCTACAGGGCGGAATACGAGCAGTACTTC	CSASYRAEYEQYF	-	many	TRBV20-1	TRBJ2-7
TGCAGTGCTATTGGGCCCACAGCGGACAATGAGCAGTTCTTC	CSAIGPTADNEQFF	-	few	TRBV20-1	TRBJ2-1
TGCGCCAGCAGCCAAGACAGGGCGGCCGGGAACGAGCAGTACTTC	CASSQDRAAGNEQYF	-	-	TRBV4-3	TRBJ2-7
TGTGCCAGCAGTGTTGGCGCTGAAGCTTTCTTT	CASSVGAEAFF	-	few	TRBV27	TRBJ1-1
TGTGCCAGTAGTATAGAGGTTTGGGTCGAGGGACCCTTGGGGAATGAGCAGTTCTTC	CASSIEVWVEGPLGNEQFF	-	once	TRBV19	TRBJ2-1
TGTGCCAGCAGCTTAGTCCTAGCGGAGACCCAGTACTTC	CASSLVLAETQYF	-	many	TRBV5-5	TRBJ2-5
TGCAGTGCTAGAGATCGAGGGTCTGAAGCTTTCTTT	CSARDRGSEAFF	-	many	TRBV20-1	TRBJ1-1
TGTGCCAGCAGTTATACTAGGGTGACTGAAGCTTTCTTT	CASSYTRVTEAFF	-	many	TRBV6-2/TRBV6-3	TRBJ1-1
TGTGCCAGCAGTCTACTAGCGGGAGATTTGGATGAGCAGTTCTTC	CASSLLAGDLDEQFF	TRBD2	many	TRBV12-3/TRBV12-4	TRBJ2-1
TGTGCCAGCTCCCACGGGGCGGGTCAGCCCCAGCATTTT	CASSHGAGQPQHF	-	many	TRBV6-4	TRBJ1-5
TGTGCCAGCAGTTTAGCGCAGAAGGGGGACTATGGCTACACCTTC	CASSLAQKGDYGYTF	-	many	TRBV12-3/TRBV12-4	TRBJ1-2
TGTGCCAGCAGCGTAGGGGTTACTAGTGATGAGCAGTTCTTC	CASSVGVTSDEQFF	-	few	TRBV9	TRBJ2-1
TGTGCCAGCAGCCAAGGAATAGGGGTGAACACTGAAGCTTTCTTT	CASSQGIGVNTEAFF	-	-	TRBV3-1	TRBJ1-1
TGTGCCAGCAGTTTCTCAGGGGGCGTCAATGAGCAGTTCTTC	CASSFSGGVNEQFF	TRBD1	-	TRBV12-3/TRBV12-4	TRBJ2-1
TGTGCCAGCAGTTCCTATAGGGACCGCACCTACAATGAGCAGTTCTTC	CASSSYRDRTYNEQFF	-	few	TRBV6-2/TRBV6-3	TRBJ2-1
TGTGCCAGCAGCTCGACAGGGGCGGTCACAGATACGCAGTATTTT	CASSSTGAVTDTQYF	TRBD1	-	TRBV7-6	TRBJ2-3
TGCAGTGCTCCTAGGGGGTTAGGCTCCTACAATGAGCAGTTCTTC	CSAPRGLGSYNEQFF	-	many	TRBV20-1	TRBJ2-1
TGTGCCAGCACTCCCCTGGGGGGCCAGGCCCCCGGGGCGACGCAGTATTTT	CASTPLGGQAPGATQYF	-	few	TRBV6-2/TRBV6-3	TRBJ2-3
TGTGCCAGCAGCCCCCTGGGGGGCAGTAATTCACCCCTCCACTTT	CASSPLGGSNSPLHF	-	few	TRBV7-9	TRBJ1-6
TGTGCCACCAGCACGGGGGAGTCGGATACGCAGTATTTT	CATSTGESDTQYF	-	few	TRBV15	TRBJ2-3
TGTGCCAGCTGCCAAGAGCAGCTTCCTAATGAAAAACTGTTTTTT	CASCQEQLPNEKLFF	-	-	TRBV3-1	TRBJ1-4
TGTGCTAGTGGTCCAACCAGCGGGAGATGGGAGACCCAGTACTTC	CASGPTSGRWETQYF	TRBD2	-	TRBV12-5	TRBJ2-5
TGTGCCAGCAGCTTATCCCTCGGCGAAGGCGAAGAGACCCAGTACTTC	CASSLSLGEGEETQYF	-	few	TRBV7-9	TRBJ2-5
TGTGCCAGCAGCTTAGCCTTACTCTCAACTAGCGGGAGGGCCGATGAGCAGTTCTTC	CASSLALLSTSGRADEQFF	TRBD2	-	TRBV7-6	TRBJ2-1
TGTGCCAGCAGCTTAGCATGGGGGACTAGCTCAGATGAGCAGTTCTTC	CASSLAWGTSSDEQFF	TRBD2	-	TRBV7-9	TRBJ2-1
TGTGCCAGCAGCTCTTCAGGCAGCTATGGCTACACCTTC	CASSSSGSYGYTF	-	-	TRBV5-5	TRBJ1-2
TGTGCCAGCAGTTACTCGAGCGGGGGGGGACACAATGAGCAGTTCTTC	CASSYSSGGGHNEQFF	TRBD2	few	TRBV6-2/TRBV6-3	TRBJ2-1
TGTGCCAGCAGCCAGTCCCCGGGTACTGAAGCTTTCTTT	CASSQSPGTEAFF	-	few	TRBV7-6	TRBJ1-1
TGTGCCAGCAGCCTGACAGGGCTTCCCTACGAGCAGTACTTC	CASSLTGLPYEQYF	TRBD1	-	TRBV12-3/TRBV12-4	TRBJ2-7
TGTGCCAGCAGCTCCGACGGGATTAGAAATCAGCCCCAGCATTTT	CASSSDGIRNQPQHF	-	few	TRBV5-8	TRBJ1-5
TGTGCCAGCAGTAAGGGGACAGGGGTTTTCTATGGCTACACCTTC	CASSKGTGVFYGYTF	TRBD1	few	TRBV27	TRBJ1-2
TGCGCCAGCAGCCATTCTAGCGGGAGGGCCCAAGAGACCCAGTACTTC	CASSHSSGRAQETQYF	TRBD2	few	TRBV4-3	TRBJ2-5
TGCGCCAGCAGTGAGTCTAGTGTCAATCAGCCCCAGCATTTT	CASSESSVNQPQHF	-	few	TRBV10-2	TRBJ1-5
TGCGCCAGCAGCCAAGACAGAGGGGGGAACACTGAAGCTTTCTTT	CASSQDRGGNTEAFF	-	-	TRBV4-3	TRBJ1-1